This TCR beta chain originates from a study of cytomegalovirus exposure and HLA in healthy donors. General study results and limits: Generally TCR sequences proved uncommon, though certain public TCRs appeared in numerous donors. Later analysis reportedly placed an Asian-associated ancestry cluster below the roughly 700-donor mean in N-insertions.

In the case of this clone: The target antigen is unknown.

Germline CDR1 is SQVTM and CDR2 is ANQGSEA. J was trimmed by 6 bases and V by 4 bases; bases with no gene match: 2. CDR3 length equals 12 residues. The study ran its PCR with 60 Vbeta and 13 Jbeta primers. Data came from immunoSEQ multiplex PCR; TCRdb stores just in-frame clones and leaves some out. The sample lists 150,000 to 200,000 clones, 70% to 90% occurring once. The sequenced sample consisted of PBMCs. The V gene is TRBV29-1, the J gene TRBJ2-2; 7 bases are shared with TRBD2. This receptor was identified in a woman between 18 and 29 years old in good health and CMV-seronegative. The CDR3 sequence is CSVAGGSGELFF. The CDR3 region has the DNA TGCAGCGTTGCGGGGGGTTCCGGGGAGCTGTTTTTT.